The 17 T cell receptor beta chains reported below all come from one sample, sequenced in a study of T cells after yellow fever vaccination. TCRdb reprocessed the 5' RACE reads with MiXCR, giving one entry per CDR3 protein. The repertoire has 150,000 to 200,000 distinct CDR3 sequences, approximately 9.7% of them found once; the top ten carry about a third. The material sequenced was CD8+ T cells sorted from PBMCs, taken 45 days after the yellow fever booster vaccination. The receptors were gathered from a man aged 18-30 years who received the YFV17D yellow fever vaccine.

The sample holds a few counts of this clonotype. J is TRBJ2-3 and V is TRBV4-1; D remains unclear. Trimming shortened V by 0 bases and J by 1 base, and 8 bases separated the two germline ends. This CDR3 is built from 15 residues. CDR1 MGHRA and CDR2 YSYEKL come from the germline V gene. CDR3 bases: TGCGCCAGCAGCCAAGAATCCCATCGCACAGATACGCAGTATTTT. Its translation is CASSQESHRTDTQYF.

The V call is TRBV29-1, the J call TRBJ1-5, with 8 positions matching TRBD1. V shed 5 bases and J 3 bases; nucleotides not matched to a gene: 6. Germline values: CDR1 SQVTM, CDR2 ANQGSEA. The CDR3 consists of 14 residues. The CDR3: CSVTTGGDNQPQHF. The CDR3 DNA reads as TGCAGCGTTACAACAGGGGGGGACAATCAGCCCCAGCATTTT. Filled out from reference TRBV29-1 and TRBJ1-5, the complete variable domain reads SAVISQKPSRDICQRGTSLTIQCQVDSQVTMMFWYRQQPGQSLTLIATANQGSEATYESGFVIDKFPISRPNLTFSTLTVSNMSPEDSSIYLCSVTTGGDNQPQHFGDGTRLSIL.

The V call is TRBV4-1, the J call TRBJ1-1, with D maybe TRBD1 (5 bases). V was shortened by 3 bases and J by 8 bases, with 13 bases between the two germline ends. The CDR3 has 13 amino acids. Germline CDR1 reads MGHRA; CDR2 reads YSYEKL. CDR3 coding DNA: TGCGCCAGCAGCCACCAGCCGAACAGGGAAGCTTTCTTT. Its protein is CASSHQPNREAFF.

This clonotype was counted a few times. V is TRBV27 and J is TRBJ1-1; D remains unclear. The CDR3 is made up of 14 amino acids. Deletions cut 6 bases from V and 4 bases from J, with 15 bases between. Germline-derived CDR1 and CDR2 are MNHEY and SMNVEV (reference sequence). Here the CDR3 DNA reads TGTGCCAGCAGCCCGGTGGGTTTGGGCACTGAAGCTTTCTTT. Its translation: CASSPVGLGTEAFF.

The chain combines TRBV3-2 with TRBJ2-2; whether TRBD2, the table's D call, matches the DNA was not checked. TRBV3-2 has pseudogene status. The CDR3 is 16 residues long. DNA of the CDR3: TGTGCCAGCAGCCAAGATCGGCGGGAGAACACCGGGGAGCTGTTTTTT. It codes for CASSQDRRENTGELFF.

Within the sample, this clonotype is medium-sized. The chain employs TRBV4-3 and TRBJ1-5, with D unresolved. The CDR3 contains 13 residues. The germline V gene encodes CDR1 LGHNA and CDR2 YSLEER. Trimming pared 6 bases from V and 6 bases from J, leaving 12 bases between. The CDR3 loop reads CASSASSGQPQHF. The CDR3 DNA is TGCGCCAGCAGTGCCAGTTCTGGTCAGCCCCAGCATTTT.

The table lists this clonotype with many counts. The CDR3 reads CASSLTDRLHNEQFF. CDR3 coding DNA: TGTGCCAGCAGCCTTACGGACAGGCTCCACAATGAGCAGTTCTTC. V gene TRBV7-9 combines with J gene TRBJ2-1, with 7 bases fitting TRBD1. From germline, CDR1 is SEHNR and CDR2 FQNEAQ (reference sequence). J lost 5 bases, V lost 5 bases, and 9 bases had no gene match. The CDR3 is made up of 15 amino acids.

The chain has TRBV29-1 and TRBJ2-2; 10 nucleotides match TRBD1. Trimming removed 4 bases from V and 6 bases from J; junction bases left unmatched: 8. The CDR3 consists of 15 residues. Per the germline V gene, CDR1 is SQVTM and CDR2 is ANQGSEA. The CDR3 loop reads CSVVYRDRGAGELFF. CDR3 coding DNA: TGCAGCGTTGTTTACCGGGACAGGGGAGCCGGGGAGCTGTTTTTT.

This clonotype appeared many times. The rearrangement uses TRBV6-2 or TRBV6-3 and TRBJ2-1, with 7 positions matching TRBD1. The CDR3 covers 13 residues. The V gene's germline CDR1 is MNHEY and CDR2 SVGEGT. V lost 10 bases and J lost 4; bases outside the gene matches: 7. The CDR3 here is CAISGTEYNEQFF. CDR3 nucleotide sequence: TGTGCCATATCCGGGACAGAATACAATGAGCAGTTCTTC.

The table lists this clonotype with a few counts. V is TRBV7-6 and J is TRBJ1-1; D is uncertain. The CDR3 is made up of 15 amino acids. Germline-derived CDR1 and CDR2 are SGHVS and FNYEAQ. V was clipped by 2 bases and J by 5 bases, with 15 bases between them. DNA for the CDR3: TGTGCCAGCAGCTTAACCGACTCAAGACGAACTGAAGCTTTCTTT. This encodes CASSLTDSRRTEAFF. The whole variable domain, filled in from reference TRBV7-6 and TRBJ1-1, reads GAGVSQSPRYKVTKRGQDVALRCDPISGHVSLYWYRQALGQGPEFLTYFNYEAQQDKSGLPNDRFSAERPEGSISTLTIQRTEQRDSAMYRCASSLTDSRRTEAFFGQGTRLTVV.

The V call is TRBV4-1, the J call TRBJ1-5, with D hard to call. From germline, CDR1 is MGHRA and CDR2 YSYEKL. Trimming shortened V by 4 bases and J by 0 bases, and 13 bases separated the two germline ends. CDR3 length: 16 residues. Written as DNA, the CDR3 is TGCGCCAGCAGCCCAGGCTCGGCTTTTAGCAATCAGCCCCAGCATTTT. Its translation: CASSPGSAFSNQPQHF.

This clonotype has only a few counts. This chain joins TRBV20-1 and TRBJ2-5; D is perhaps TRBD2 (5 bases). The germline V gene has CDR1 DFQATT and CDR2 SNEGSKA (reference sequence). This CDR3 is 14 amino acids long. V shed 3 bases and J shed 2 bases, with 13 bases lying between them. Here the CDR3 reads CSARDFRKQETQYF. CDR3 nucleotides: TGCAGTGCTAGGGACTTTAGAAAACAAGAGACCCAGTACTTC.

This chain connects TRBV3-1 to TRBJ2-2; 7 bases line up with TRBD1. The CDR3 consists of 17 residues. Unmatched junction bases numbered 12, after V lost 3 bases and J lost 5 bases. The germline V gene encodes CDR1 LGHDT and CDR2 YNNKEL (reference sequence). The CDR3 DNA reads TGTGCCAGCAGCCAGGATCTTGCAGGGGGAGAGACCGGGGAGCTGTTTTTT. It specifies CASSQDLAGGETGELFF.

CDR3 residues: CASKGGGTDTQYF. CDR3 coding DNA: TGTGCCAGCAAAGGCGGGGGCACAGATACGCAGTATTTT. This rearrangement joins TRBV12-3 or TRBV12-4 to TRBJ2-3, with D possibly being TRBD2 (6 bases). The CDR3 is 13 amino acids. Trimming shortened V by 7 bases and J by 1 base, and 9 bases separated the two germline ends.

This rearrangement joins TRBV7-3 to TRBJ2-5; 9 bases are a match to TRBD1. The CDR3 is 12 residues long. V lost 8 bases to trimming and J lost 5 bases; unmatched junction nucleotides: 3. Germline V gives CDR1 SGHTA, CDR2 FQGTGA. This CDR3 reads CASGGQGETQYF. CDR3 coding DNA: TGTGCCAGCGGGGGACAGGGCGAGACCCAGTACTTC. The variable domain in full, with the rest retrieved from reference TRBV7-3 and TRBJ2-5, is GAGVSQTPSNKVTEKGKYVELRCDPISGHTALYWYRQSLGQGPEFLIYFQGTGAADDSGLPNDRFFAVRPEGSVSTLKIQRTERGDSAVYLCASGGQGETQYFGPGTRLLVL.

The sample holds a few counts of this clonotype. In DNA, the CDR3 is TGTGCCAGCAGATTCGACAGTAGGAGCTCCTACGAGCAGTACTTC. Amino acids: CASRFDSRSSYEQYF. The chain carries TRBV6-5 and TRBJ2-7, with a possible D match to TRBD1 (5 bases). V lost 6 bases, J lost 0 bases, and 15 bases lay in between. The germline CDR1 and CDR2 sequences are MNHEY and SVGAGI. The CDR3 is 15 residues long.

This chain joins TRBV11-2 and TRBJ2-3, with 7 nucleotides matching TRBD2. Trimming took 2 bases from V and 0 from J; bases not matched to a gene: 5. This CDR3 region has 16 residues. CDR1 and CDR2 from the germline V gene are SGHAT and FQNNGV. The CDR3 region has the DNA TGTGCCAGCAGCTTAAAACCTAGCGGTAGCACAGATACGCAGTATTTT. It translates to CASSLKPSGSTDTQYF. Full variable domain (rest looked up from reference TRBV11-2 and TRBJ2-3): EAGVAQSPRYKIIEKRQSVAFWCNPISGHATLYWYQQILGQGPKLLIQFQNNGVVDDSQLPKDRFSAERLKGVDSTLKIQPAKLEDSAVYLCASSLKPSGSTDTQYFGPGTRLTVL.